One T cell receptor beta chain is described in this entry. The antigen is unknown. Unmatched junction bases numbered 8, after V lost 7 bases and J lost 6 bases. Germline V gives CDR1 SNHLY, CDR2 FYNNEI. The CDR3 spans 14 residues. The repertoire was sequenced with immunoSEQ multiplex PCR; TCRdb's copy has only in-frame clones and lacks some. Of fewer than 75,000 clones listed, 90% to 95% are singletons. These data are taken from a study of cytomegalovirus exposure and HLA in healthy donors. General study findings and limits: Subsequent analysis revealed that first-cohort TCR clusters tended to co-occur in the 110 or so validation repertoires. Most TCR sequences were seen very rarely across donors, but some public TCRs occurred in many. The study flagged approximately 180 TCR beta chains as cytomegalovirus-associated. Among the CMV-associated chains, three were confirmed in vitro as specific for CMV antigens.

Sequencing input: PBMCs. This TCR was sampled from a man in his late teens or twenties in good health and CMV-seronegative. The chain employs TRBV2 and TRBJ1-5, with TRBD1 matching 8 bases. The CDR3 DNA follows: TGTGCCAGCAAAGCAGGGGGCGAGGTTCAGCCCCAGCATTTT. Its translation is CASKAGGEVQPQHF.